This TCR beta chain was sequenced during a study of shared clonotypes between healthy human individuals. The CDR3 length is 13 residues. V was clipped by 5 bases and J by 7 bases, with 14 bases between them. The V gene's germline CDR1 is SGHTA and CDR2 FQGNSA. Sorted-subset replicate PCRs used about 180 ng DNA, about 30,000 T cell genomes. The table came from immunoSEQ multiplex PCR; TCRdb's copy has only in-frame clones and leaves some out. The table has more than 900,000 clones, approximately 78% seen once. This TCR came from a young man in good health. Some clones in this sample may be carry-over from other donors' samples. The J gene is TRBJ2-5, the V gene TRBV7-2, with D uncertain. Sequencing was carried out using memory CD4+ T cells from PBMCs. Subset given: CD45RA-negative fraction. The CDR3 nucleotides read TGTGCCAGCAGCCCCTCTGGGCCGGGGACCCAGTACTTC. Translated: CASSPSGPGTQYF.